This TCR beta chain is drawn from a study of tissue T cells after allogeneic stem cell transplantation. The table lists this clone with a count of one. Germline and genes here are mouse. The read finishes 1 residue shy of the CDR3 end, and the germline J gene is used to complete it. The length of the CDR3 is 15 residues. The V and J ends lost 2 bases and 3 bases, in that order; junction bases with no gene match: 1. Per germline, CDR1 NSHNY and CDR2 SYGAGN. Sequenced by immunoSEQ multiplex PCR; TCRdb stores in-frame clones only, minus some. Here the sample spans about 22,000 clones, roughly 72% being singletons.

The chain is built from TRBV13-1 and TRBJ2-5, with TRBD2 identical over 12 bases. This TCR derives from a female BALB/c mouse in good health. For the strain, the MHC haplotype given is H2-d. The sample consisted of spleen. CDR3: CASSEGLGGQDTQYF. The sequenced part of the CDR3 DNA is TGTGCCAGCAGTGAGGGACTGGGGGGACAAGACACCCAGTAC.